Listed below are T cell receptor beta chains from one sample, sequenced in a study of beta chain features in type 1 diabetes. The table came from immunoSEQ multiplex PCR; TCRdb's copy has only in-frame clones and leaves some out. The table lists more than 300,000 clones, roughly 8.8% of them singletons. The sample was central memory CD4+ T cells from blood. These TCRs come from a man aged 25 to 45 with type 1 diabetes. The conserved cysteine and the conserved F or W are not part of the CDR3 here. Fields, in order: J gene, V gene, clone size, CDR3 protein. Some rows mark clone size as missing; the rest say once, few, many or name a class of expanded clone.

j_call: TRBJ2-7
v_call: TRBV30
clone_size: NA
cdr3_aa: AWSGTGSYEQY

j_call: TRBJ2-7
v_call: TRBV7-2
clone_size: NA
cdr3_aa: ASSLFTGENEQY

j_call: TRBJ2-3
v_call: TRBV7-2
clone_size: once
cdr3_aa: ASSLRGVTTQY

j_call: TRBJ1-5
v_call: TRBV19
clone_size: many
cdr3_aa: ASSIKRDASNQPQH

j_call: TRBJ2-1
v_call: TRBV28
clone_size: many
cdr3_aa: ASRRDSTNEQF

j_call: TRBJ2-2
v_call: TRBV10-3
clone_size: many
cdr3_aa: AIRNRDREETGELF

j_call: TRBJ2-5
v_call: TRBV5-1
clone_size: NA
cdr3_aa: ASSRVGTQETQY

j_call: TRBJ1-5
v_call: TRBV7-6
clone_size: few
cdr3_aa: ASGGTRGQPQH

j_call: TRBJ2-2
v_call: TRBV4-2
clone_size: few
cdr3_aa: ASSQDWGTGELF

j_call: TRBJ2-7
v_call: TRBV13
clone_size: NA
cdr3_aa: ASVSRVPYEQY

j_call: TRBJ1-1
v_call: TRBV19
clone_size: NA
cdr3_aa: ATAGTPNTEAF

j_call: TRBJ2-2
v_call: TRBV6-1
clone_size: NA
cdr3_aa: ASSEFRGQGKDGELF

j_call: TRBJ2-7
v_call: TRBV9
clone_size: NA
cdr3_aa: ASSPGKGEQY

j_call: TRBJ2-5
v_call: TRBV10-3
clone_size: few
cdr3_aa: AISEGDRGLQETQY

j_call: TRBJ2-6
v_call: TRBV29-1
clone_size: few
cdr3_aa: SVESSGANVLT

j_call: TRBJ2-5
v_call: TRBV7-2
clone_size: few
cdr3_aa: ASSYQQGVGETQY

j_call: TRBJ2-7
v_call: TRBV11-2
clone_size: NA
cdr3_aa: ASSLAAGGGYEQY

j_call: TRBJ2-7
v_call: TRBV18
clone_size: NA
cdr3_aa: ASSPREIPSGEQY

j_call: TRBJ1-3
v_call: TRBV7-7
clone_size: NA
cdr3_aa: ASSLSGSGAIY

j_call: TRBJ2-3
v_call: TRBV18
clone_size: few
cdr3_aa: ASSPFQGADTQY

j_call: TRBJ1-2
v_call: TRBV6-5
clone_size: few
cdr3_aa: ASSSTGSGYT

j_call: TRBJ2-1
v_call: TRBV6-5
clone_size: few
cdr3_aa: ASSYRSEQF

j_call: TRBJ2-7
v_call: TRBV6-5
clone_size: many
cdr3_aa: ASSGQGGRDEQY

j_call: TRBJ1-1
v_call: TRBV7-2
clone_size: NA
cdr3_aa: ASSLGRLNTEAF

j_call: TRBJ2-4
v_call: TRBV7-9
clone_size: few
cdr3_aa: ASSLGQPKNIQY

j_call: TRBJ2-4
v_call: TRBV9
clone_size: few
cdr3_aa: ASSLGGAKNIQY

j_call: TRBJ1-4
v_call: TRBV4-1
clone_size: many
cdr3_aa: ASSQVEGAAFEKLF

j_call: TRBJ2-1
v_call: TRBV13
clone_size: NA
cdr3_aa: ASSLGGLSYNEQF

j_call: TRBJ1-2
v_call: TRBV28
clone_size: few
cdr3_aa: ASALPNPTVNYGYT

j_call: TRBJ2-5
v_call: TRBV2
clone_size: NA
cdr3_aa: ASKGQPMGTQY

j_call: TRBJ2-3
v_call: TRBV4-3
clone_size: NA
cdr3_aa: ASSQETGYSTDTQY

j_call: TRBJ1-1
v_call: TRBV7-9
clone_size: few
cdr3_aa: ASSADGVNTEAF

j_call: TRBJ1-2
v_call: TRBV15
clone_size: few
cdr3_aa: ATSRERVNGYT

j_call: TRBJ1-2
v_call: TRBV13
clone_size: NA
cdr3_aa: ASSMRDNYGYT

j_call: TRBJ2-3
v_call: TRBV29-1
clone_size: few
cdr3_aa: SVADTQY

j_call: TRBJ1-2
v_call: TRBV6-6
clone_size: few
cdr3_aa: ASSERGRDYGYT

j_call: TRBJ2-7
v_call: TRBV5-1
clone_size: NA
cdr3_aa: ASSWSGDYEQY

j_call: TRBJ2-1
v_call: TRBV7-9
clone_size: NA
cdr3_aa: ASSLRDSNEQF

j_call: TRBJ2-2
v_call: TRBV28
clone_size: few
cdr3_aa: ASIRLVGATTGELF

j_call: TRBJ2-5
v_call: TRBV11-2
clone_size: NA
cdr3_aa: ASSPLAGNQETQY

j_call: TRBJ1-1
v_call: TRBV5-1
clone_size: few
cdr3_aa: ASSSAGTGSTEAF

j_call: TRBJ1-2
v_call: TRBV4-3
clone_size: few
cdr3_aa: ASSQASYGYT

j_call: TRBJ2-5
v_call: TRBV5-1
clone_size: few
cdr3_aa: ASSESGGAQVQETQY